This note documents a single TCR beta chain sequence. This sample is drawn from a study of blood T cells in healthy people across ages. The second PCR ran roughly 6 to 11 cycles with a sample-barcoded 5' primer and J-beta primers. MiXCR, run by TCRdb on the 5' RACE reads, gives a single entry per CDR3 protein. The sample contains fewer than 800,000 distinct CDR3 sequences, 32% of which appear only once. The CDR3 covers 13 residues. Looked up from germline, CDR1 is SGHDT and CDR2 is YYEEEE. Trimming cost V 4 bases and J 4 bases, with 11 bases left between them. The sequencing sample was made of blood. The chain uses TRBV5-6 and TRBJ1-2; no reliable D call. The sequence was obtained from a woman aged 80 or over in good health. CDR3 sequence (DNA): TGTGCCAGCAGCCCTGCGGGAGCCTATGGCTACACCTTC. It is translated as CASSPAGAYGYTF.